A single sample gave rise to the 25 T cell receptor beta chains below, sequenced in a study of cytomegalovirus exposure and HLA in healthy donors. The study ran its PCR with 60 Vbeta and 13 Jbeta primers. TCRdb keeps only in-frame clones here, not all; method: immunoSEQ multiplex PCR. Of 100,000 or so clones listed, around 80% are singletons. The sample taken for sequencing was PBMCs. The receptors derive from a woman aged 50 to 60 in good health and CMV-seropositive.

This chain joins TRBV27 and TRBJ2-5, with 12 bases identical to TRBD1. The length of the CDR3 is 17 residues. Looked up from germline, CDR1 is MNHEY and CDR2 is SMNVEV (reference sequence). Unmatched junction bases numbered 14, after V lost 1 base and J lost 11 bases. CDR3: CASSLLSTGQGASEQYF. In DNA, the CDR3 is TGTGCCAGCAGTTTATTGAGCACGGGACAGGGGGCAAGTGAGCAGTACTTC.

The gene calls are TRBV2 and TRBJ2-1; TRBD2 agrees at 8 bases. The CDR3 totals 14 residues. Germline V gene data show CDR1 as SNHLY and CDR2 as FYNNEI. V lost 10 bases to trimming and J lost 0 bases; unmatched junction nucleotides: 5. The CDR3 region has the DNA TGTGCCACCAAGCGGGGGAGCTCCTACAATGAGCAGTTCTTC. Encoded protein: CATKRGSSYNEQFF. The full variable domain, with the rest looked up from reference TRBV2 and TRBJ2-1, is EPEVTQTPSHQVTQMGQEVILRCVPISNHLYFYWYRQILGQKVEFLVSFYNNEISEKSEIFDDQFSVERPDGSNFTLKIRSTKLEDSAMYFCATKRGSSYNEQFFGPGTRLTVL.

This clone ranks as medium-sized. V and J are TRBV5-4 and TRBJ1-1; D is unresolved. Germline values: CDR1 SGHNT, CDR2 YYREEE (reference sequence). The V and J ends lost 0 bases and 5 bases respectively, with 11 bases between them. CDR3 length: 14 residues. The chain's CDR3 is CASSLEPGGTEAFF. Written as DNA, the CDR3 is TGTGCCAGCAGCTTGGAGCCGGGAGGGACTGAAGCTTTCTTT.

Remarks on this clone: Germline is not matched at one junction end, which may reflect a read error. J is TRBJ2-7 and V is TRBV2, with no clear D. CDR1 is SNHLY and CDR2 is FYNNEI in the germline V gene. CDR3 length: 13 amino acids. Here the CDR3 DNA reads TGTGCCGGCAGTCCCTTTGAGTCCTACGAGCAGTACTTC. This gives the protein CAGSPFESYEQYF.

Worth noting for this clone: Other nucleotide sequences in the sample specify the same CDR3. This chain uses TRBV29-1 with TRBJ1-1; 8 positions match TRBD1. CDR1 is SQVTM, CDR2 ANQGSEA, per germline. Trimming removed 6 bases from V and 5 bases from J; junction bases left unmatched: 2. The CDR3 runs 11 residues. Here the CDR3 DNA reads TGCAGCGTCGGACAGGGAACTGAAGCTTTCTTT. It yields the protein CSVGQGTEAFF.

The chain recombines TRBV5-1 with TRBJ2-5; 11 bases match TRBD1. Germline CDR1 SGHRS, CDR2 YFSETQ. The length of the CDR3 is 14 residues. The V and J ends lost 4 bases and 2 bases, in that order; junction bases with no gene match: 1. CDR3 nucleotides: TGCGCCAGCAGCGGGGACAGGGGGCAAGAGACCCAGTACTTC. Protein: CASSGDRGQETQYF.

This chain links TRBV5-1 with TRBJ2-3; 12 bases agree with TRBD2. The germline V gene encodes CDR1 SGHRS and CDR2 YFSETQ. The junction had 5 bases not matched to a gene; V was cut back by 1 base and J by 2 bases. The CDR3 sequence is 17 residues long. The CDR3 nucleotides read TGCGCCAGCAGCTTGCGTCTAGCGGGAGGGACCACAGATACGCAGTATTTT. Its translation: CASSLRLAGGTTDTQYF.

The sample holds a few counts of this clone. The J gene is TRBJ2-3, the V gene TRBV11-3; D possibly corresponds to TRBD2 (6 bases). This CDR3 has 15 amino acids. Deletions cut 3 bases from V and 4 bases from J, with 14 bases between. Germline V lookup: CDR1 SGHNT, CDR2 YENEEA. CDR3 loop: CASSFGGVVADTQYF. As DNA, the CDR3 is TGTGCCAGCAGCTTTGGCGGGGTAGTAGCAGATACGCAGTATTTT.

The chain is built from TRBV5-1 and TRBJ2-5; 10 nucleotides agree with TRBD2. J lost 1 base, V lost 0 bases, and 3 bases had no gene match. This CDR3 region has 16 residues. The V gene's germline CDR1 is SGHRS and CDR2 YFSETQ. The CDR3 region is CASSLEGLARQETQYF. CDR3 DNA sequence: TGCGCCAGCAGCTTGGAGGGACTAGCGCGCCAAGAGACCCAGTACTTC.

The chain couples TRBV5-1 to TRBJ2-7; 8 positions agree with TRBD2. The CDR3 has 17 residues. Germline-derived CDR1 and CDR2 are SGHRS and YFSETQ. The ends lost 4 bases at V and 3 bases at J; junction bases unmatched: 15. This chain's CDR3 is CASSRIDGLSGNYEQYF. For the CDR3, the DNA is TGCGCCAGCAGCAGGATCGATGGGCTTAGCGGGAACTACGAGCAGTACTTC.

The chain uses TRBV27 and TRBJ2-7, with 11 bases aligning to TRBD2. The CDR3 is 16 amino acids. V lost 2 bases and J lost 2; bases outside the gene matches: 5. The V gene's germline CDR1 is MNHEY and CDR2 SMNVEV (reference sequence). CDR3 region: CASSLTLAGGTYEQYF. DNA for the CDR3: TGTGCCAGCAGTTTAACCTTAGCGGGAGGGACCTACGAGCAGTACTTC.

V and J are TRBV2 and TRBJ2-5; TRBD2 matches at 7 bases. Germline assignment: CDR1 SNHLY and CDR2 FYNNEI. With V trimmed by 5 bases and J by 5 bases, 5 bases remained unmatched. This CDR3 has 13 residues. The CDR3 loop reads CASSTRRGETQYF. CDR3 sequence (DNA): TGTGCCAGCAGTACACGGCGGGGGGAGACCCAGTACTTC.

The V call is TRBV5-4, the J call TRBJ2-6; TRBD1 is a possible D gene (5 bases). From germline, CDR1 is SGHNT and CDR2 YYREEE (reference sequence). V lost 4 bases to trimming and J lost 2 bases, with 13 bases between them. CDR3 size: 16 residues. CDR3 in amino acids: CASSPGAGTGANVLTF. CDR3 in DNA: TGTGCCAGCAGCCCTGGGGCAGGAACTGGGGCCAACGTCCTGACTTTC.

The chain links TRBV7-2 to TRBJ1-4; TRBD1 matches at 7 bases. J was trimmed by 7 bases and V by 4 bases; bases with no gene match: 12. The V gene's germline CDR1 is SGHTA and CDR2 FQGNSA. The CDR3 runs to 16 residues. The CDR3: CASSSMRTGSGEKLFF. The CDR3 DNA follows: TGTGCCAGCAGCTCCATGCGGACAGGTAGTGGTGAAAAACTGTTTTTT.

This chain links TRBV5-4 with TRBJ2-2, with TRBD1 identical over 7 bases. V shed 4 bases, J shed 6 bases, and the junction held 9 bases outside the gene matches. The CDR3 is 15 amino acids. Germline loops: CDR1 SGHNT, CDR2 YYREEE (reference sequence). Here the CDR3 DNA reads TGTGCCAGCAGCCCACCGGGACAGATAGCCGGGGAGCTGTTTTTT. This sequence encodes CASSPPGQIAGELFF.

This clone was counted a single time. This chain's CDR3 is CASSLGRGRGAFF. The CDR3 nucleotides read TGTGCCAGCAGCTTAGGCCGGGGGCGGGGGGCTTTCTTT. The chain joins TRBV11-2 to TRBJ1-1, with TRBD1 as a possible D gene (6 bases). Germline CDR1 and CDR2: SGHAT and FQNNGV. This CDR3 region has 13 residues. V was trimmed by 1 base and J by 11 bases, leaving 14 bases between them. The whole variable domain, remainder taken from reference TRBV11-2 and TRBJ1-1, is EAGVAQSPRYKIIEKRQSVAFWCNPISGHATLYWYQQILGQGPKLLIQFQNNGVVDDSQLPKDRFSAERLKGVDSTLKIQPAKLEDSAVYLCASSLGRGRGAFFGQGTRLTVV.

This clone showed up just once. V usage is TRBV5-6 and J usage is TRBJ1-3; TRBD1 matches at 7 bases. The trim removed 4 bases at V and 0 bases at J, leaving 7 bases unmatched. Germline lookup yields CDR1 SGHDT and CDR2 YYEEEE. The CDR3 has 16 amino acids. The CDR3 DNA reads as TGTGCCAGCAGCCTATGGACAGGACACTCTGGAAACACCATATATTTT. It encodes CASSLWTGHSGNTIYF. The variable domain in full, with the rest retrieved from reference TRBV5-6 and TRBJ1-3, is DAGVTQSPTHLIKTRGQQVTLRCSPKSGHDTVSWYQQALGQGPQFIFQYYEEEERQRGNFPDRFSGHQFPNYSSELNVNALLLGDSALYLCASSLWTGHSGNTIYFGEGSWLTVV.

V is TRBV20-1 and J is TRBJ1-1; TRBD1 matches 7 bases. The CDR3 contains 11 residues. The V and J ends lost 6 bases and 4 bases, in that order; junction bases with no gene match: 2. Looked up from germline, CDR1 is DFQATT and CDR2 is SNEGSKA (reference sequence). In DNA form, the CDR3 reads TGCAGTGCGGGGACAGCCACTGAAGCTTTCTTT. Translated, it gives CSAGTATEAFF.

This chain uses TRBV12-5 with TRBJ2-5; D unclear. The germline V and J ends were trimmed by 11 bases and 1 base, with 14 bases remaining between them. The CDR3 is 13 residues long. Germline V gives CDR1 LGHNT, CDR2 FRNRAP. In DNA form, the CDR3 reads TGTGCTGCGGCAGTCAGTATCCAAGAGACCCAGTACTTC. This gives the protein CAAAVSIQETQYF.

The CDR3 loop is CAWSSTRQANNSPLHF. The DNA for the CDR3 is TGTGCCTGGAGTTCGACCCGACAGGCGAATAATTCACCCCTCCACTTT. The V call is TRBV30, the J call TRBJ1-6; the D gene is possibly TRBD1 (6 bases). Germline V gives CDR1 GTSNPN, CDR2 SVGIG (reference sequence). The CDR3 totals 16 residues. With 2 bases removed from V and 5 bases from J, the gap between germline ends came to 16 bases.

The chain's CDR3 is CASSPITGYTEAFF. For the CDR3, the DNA is TGTGCCAGCAGCCCGATTACAGGGTACACTGAAGCTTTCTTT. V gene TRBV9 combines with J gene TRBJ1-1, with a weak D call TRBD1 (6 bases). Trimming shortened V by 4 bases and J by 3 bases, and 13 bases separated the two germline ends. Germline-derived CDR1 and CDR2 are SGDLS and YYNGEE. The CDR3 covers 14 residues.

This chain uses TRBV2 with TRBJ1-2; no clear D gene. Germline CDR1 SNHLY, CDR2 FYNNEI. The CDR3 extends over 14 amino acids. Trimming took off 8 bases at V and 2 bases at J, with 15 bases between the two ends. The CDR3 DNA follows: TGTGCCAGCTCTCCTGAGGGTGCGAACTATGGCTACACCTTC. It yields the protein CASSPEGANYGYTF.

The chain carries TRBV7-9 and TRBJ2-5, with 10 nucleotides matching TRBD1. The J call is doubtful: the DNA matches TRBJ2-7 better. Germline assignment: CDR1 SEHNR and CDR2 FQNEAQ (reference sequence). This CDR3 comprises 18 residues. CDR3 sequence: CASSLVLLRGQGSYEQYF. DNA of the CDR3: TGTGCCAGCAGCTTAGTATTGTTGCGGGGACAGGGGTCCTACGAGCAGTACTTC.

The CDR3 bases are TGCGCCAGCAGCTTGGTGAGGACAGGGGATCACGAGCAGTACTTC. This codes for CASSLVRTGDHEQYF. V usage is TRBV5-1 and J usage is TRBJ2-7; TRBD1 agrees at 9 bases. The CDR3 covers 15 residues. The V segment lost 0 bases and the J segment 5 bases; nucleotides outside the gene matches: 6. Germline V gives CDR1 SGHRS, CDR2 YFSETQ.

The V call is TRBV7-8, the J call TRBJ1-5; TRBD1 aligns across 10 bases. This CDR3 is 17 amino acids long. Per germline, CDR1 SGHVS and CDR2 FQNEAQ. Trimming removed 1 base from V and 6 bases from J; junction bases left unmatched: 9. The CDR3 DNA follows: TGTGCCAGCAGCTTAGGGGGGAGACAGGGGGCGAGTCAGCCCCAGCATTTT. Translated, it gives CASSLGGRQGASQPQHF.